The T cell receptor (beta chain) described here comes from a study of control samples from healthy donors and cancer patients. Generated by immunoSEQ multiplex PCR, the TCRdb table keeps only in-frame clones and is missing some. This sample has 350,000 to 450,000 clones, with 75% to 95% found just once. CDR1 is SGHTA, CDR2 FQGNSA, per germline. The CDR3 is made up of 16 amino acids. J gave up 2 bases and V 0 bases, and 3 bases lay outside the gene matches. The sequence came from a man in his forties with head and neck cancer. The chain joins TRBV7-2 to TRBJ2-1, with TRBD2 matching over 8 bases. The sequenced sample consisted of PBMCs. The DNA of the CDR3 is TGTGCCAGCAGCTTAGCCCGGGGGGGACCCTACAATGAGCAGTTCTTC. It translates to CASSLARGGPYNEQFF. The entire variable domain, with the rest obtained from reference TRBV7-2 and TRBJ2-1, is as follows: GAGVSQSPSNKVTEKGKDVELRCDPISGHTALYWYRQSLGQGLEFLIYFQGNSAPDKSGLPSDRFSAERTGGSVSTLTIQRTQQEDSAVYLCASSLARGGPYNEQFFGPGTRLTVL.